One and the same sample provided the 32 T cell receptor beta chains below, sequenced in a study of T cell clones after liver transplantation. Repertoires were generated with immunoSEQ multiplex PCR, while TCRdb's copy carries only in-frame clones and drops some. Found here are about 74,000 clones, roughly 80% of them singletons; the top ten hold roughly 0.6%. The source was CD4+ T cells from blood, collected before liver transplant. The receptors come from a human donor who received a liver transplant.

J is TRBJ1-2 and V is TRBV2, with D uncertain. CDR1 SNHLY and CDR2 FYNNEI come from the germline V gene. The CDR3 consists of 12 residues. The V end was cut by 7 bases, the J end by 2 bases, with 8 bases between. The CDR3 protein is CASNEANYGYTF. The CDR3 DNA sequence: TGTGCCAGCAATGAGGCGAACTATGGCTACACCTTC.

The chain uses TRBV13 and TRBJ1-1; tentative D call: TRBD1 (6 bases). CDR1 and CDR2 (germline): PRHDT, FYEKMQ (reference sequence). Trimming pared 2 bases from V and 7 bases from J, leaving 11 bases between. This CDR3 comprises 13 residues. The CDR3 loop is CASSLNRAFEAFF. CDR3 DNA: TGTGCCAGCAGCTTAAACAGGGCTTTTGAAGCTTTCTTT.

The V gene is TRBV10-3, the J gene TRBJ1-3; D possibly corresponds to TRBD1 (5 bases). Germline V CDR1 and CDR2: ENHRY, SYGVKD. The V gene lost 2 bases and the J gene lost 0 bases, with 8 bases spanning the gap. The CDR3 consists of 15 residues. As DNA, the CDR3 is TGTGCCATCAGTGAGGGACAACTCTCTGGAAACACCATATATTTT. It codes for CAISEGQLSGNTIYF.

The DNA of the CDR3 is TGTGCCAGCACCCCTCAATTGGGGAGCACTGAAGCTTTCTTT. Encoded protein: CASTPQLGSTEAFF. The chain has TRBV7-2 and TRBJ1-1; D uncertain. The CDR3 covers 14 residues. Germline values: CDR1 SGHTA, CDR2 FQGNSA. V lost 7 bases to trimming and J lost 4 bases, with 16 bases between them. Full variable domain (remainder filled in from reference TRBV7-2 and TRBJ1-1): GAGVSQSPSNKVTEKGKDVELRCDPISGHTALYWYRQSLGQGLEFLIYFQGNSAPDKSGLPSDRFSAERTGGSVSTLTIQRTQQEDSAVYLCASTPQLGSTEAFFGQGTRLTVV.

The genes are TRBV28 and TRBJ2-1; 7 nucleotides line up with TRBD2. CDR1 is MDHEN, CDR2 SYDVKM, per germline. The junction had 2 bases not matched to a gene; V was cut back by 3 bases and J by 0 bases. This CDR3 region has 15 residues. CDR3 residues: CASSFGGSSYNEQFF. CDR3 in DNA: TGTGCCAGCAGTTTCGGGGGGAGCTCCTACAATGAGCAGTTCTTC.

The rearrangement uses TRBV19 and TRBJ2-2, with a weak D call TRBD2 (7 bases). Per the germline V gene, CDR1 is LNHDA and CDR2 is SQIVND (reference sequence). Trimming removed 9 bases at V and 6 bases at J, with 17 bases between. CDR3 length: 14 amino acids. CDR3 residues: CASKPGRGAGELFF. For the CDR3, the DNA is TGTGCCAGCAAGCCGGGGAGGGGGGCCGGGGAGCTGTTTTTT.

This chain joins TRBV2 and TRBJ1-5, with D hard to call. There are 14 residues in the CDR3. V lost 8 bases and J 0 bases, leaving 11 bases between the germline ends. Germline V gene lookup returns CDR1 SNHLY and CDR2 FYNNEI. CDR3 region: CASGRSTSNQPQHF. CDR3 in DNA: TGTGCCAGCGGTAGGTCGACTAGCAATCAGCCCCAGCATTTT.

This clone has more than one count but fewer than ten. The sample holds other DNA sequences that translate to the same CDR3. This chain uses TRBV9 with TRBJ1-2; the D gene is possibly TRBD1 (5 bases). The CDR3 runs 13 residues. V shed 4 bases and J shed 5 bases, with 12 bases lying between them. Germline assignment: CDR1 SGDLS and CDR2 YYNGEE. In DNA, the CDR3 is TGTGCCAGCAGCCCCCGGGGGATTTATGGCTACACCTTC. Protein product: CASSPRGIYGYTF.

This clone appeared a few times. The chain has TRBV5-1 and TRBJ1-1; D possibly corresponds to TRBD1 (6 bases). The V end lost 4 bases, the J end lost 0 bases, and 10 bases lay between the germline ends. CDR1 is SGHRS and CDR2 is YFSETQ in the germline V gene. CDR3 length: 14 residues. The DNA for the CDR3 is TGCGCCAGCAGCAGGACAGCCATGAACACTGAAGCTTTCTTT. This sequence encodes CASSRTAMNTEAFF.

CDR3 in amino acids: CASSPSLGNGYTF. CDR3 nucleotide sequence: TGTGCCAGCAGCCCCAGTCTGGGAAATGGCTACACCTTC. The chain is built from TRBV28 and TRBJ1-2; D gene uncertain. Trimming cost V 6 bases and J 6 bases, with 14 bases left between them. The CDR3 runs to 13 residues. CDR1 and CDR2 from the germline V gene are MDHEN and SYDVKM.

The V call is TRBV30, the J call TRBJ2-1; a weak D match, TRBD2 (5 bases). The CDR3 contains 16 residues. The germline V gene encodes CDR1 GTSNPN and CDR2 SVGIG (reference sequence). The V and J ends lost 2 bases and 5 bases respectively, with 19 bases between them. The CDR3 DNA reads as TGTGCCTGGAGTTCCAGAAGAGGACTCTTGGACAATGAGCAGTTCTTC. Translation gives CAWSSRRGLLDNEQFF.

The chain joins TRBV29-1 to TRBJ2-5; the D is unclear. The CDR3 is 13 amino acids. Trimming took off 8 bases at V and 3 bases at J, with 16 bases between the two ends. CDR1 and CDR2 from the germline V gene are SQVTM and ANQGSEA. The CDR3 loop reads CSSRRQQEETQYF. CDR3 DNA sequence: TGCAGCTCCCGGCGGCAGCAGGAAGAGACCCAGTACTTC.

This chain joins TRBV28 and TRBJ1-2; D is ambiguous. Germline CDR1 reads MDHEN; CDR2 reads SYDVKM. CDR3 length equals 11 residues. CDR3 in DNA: TGTGCAACCACGCAGGCCTATGGCTACACCTTC. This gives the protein CATTQAYGYTF.

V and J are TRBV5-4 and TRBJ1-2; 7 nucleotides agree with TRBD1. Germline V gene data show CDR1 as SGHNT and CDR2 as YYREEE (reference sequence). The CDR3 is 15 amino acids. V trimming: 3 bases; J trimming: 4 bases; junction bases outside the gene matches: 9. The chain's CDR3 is CASSSTGNVVYGYTF. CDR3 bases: TGTGCCAGCAGCTCGACAGGGAATGTTGTCTATGGCTACACCTTC.

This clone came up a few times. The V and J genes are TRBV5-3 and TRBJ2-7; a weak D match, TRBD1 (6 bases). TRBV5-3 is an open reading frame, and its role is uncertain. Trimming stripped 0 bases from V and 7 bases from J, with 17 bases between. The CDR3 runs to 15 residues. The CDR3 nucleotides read TGTGCCAGAAGCTTGGCCTCGGACAGTAGCACAGAGCAGTACTTC. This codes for CARSLASDSSTEQYF.

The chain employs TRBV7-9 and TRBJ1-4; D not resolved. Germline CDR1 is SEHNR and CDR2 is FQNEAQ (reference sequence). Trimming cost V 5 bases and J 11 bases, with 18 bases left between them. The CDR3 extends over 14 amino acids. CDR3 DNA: TGTGCCAGCAGCCCCCGCACGACCCGAGGGAAACTGTTTTTT. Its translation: CASSPRTTRGKLFF.

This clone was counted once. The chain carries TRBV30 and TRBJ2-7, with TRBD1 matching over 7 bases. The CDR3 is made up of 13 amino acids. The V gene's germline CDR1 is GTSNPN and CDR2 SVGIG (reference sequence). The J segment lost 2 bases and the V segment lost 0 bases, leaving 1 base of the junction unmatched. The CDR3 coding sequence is TGTGCCTGGAGTGTGACAGGGACCTACGAGCAGTACTTC. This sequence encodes CAWSVTGTYEQYF.

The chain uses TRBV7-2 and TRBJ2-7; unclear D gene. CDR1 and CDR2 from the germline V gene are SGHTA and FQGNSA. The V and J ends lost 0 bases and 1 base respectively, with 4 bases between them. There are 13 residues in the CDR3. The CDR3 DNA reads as TGTGCCAGCAGCTTAGCTCAGTCCTACGAGCAGTACTTC. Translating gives CASSLAQSYEQYF.

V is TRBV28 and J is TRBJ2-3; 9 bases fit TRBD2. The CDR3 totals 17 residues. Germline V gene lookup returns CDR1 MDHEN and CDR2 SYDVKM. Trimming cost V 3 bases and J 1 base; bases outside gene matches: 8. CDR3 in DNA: TGTGCCAGCAGTTTTTTTCCTAGCGGGACGCGCACAGATACGCAGTATTTT. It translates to CASSFFPSGTRTDTQYF.

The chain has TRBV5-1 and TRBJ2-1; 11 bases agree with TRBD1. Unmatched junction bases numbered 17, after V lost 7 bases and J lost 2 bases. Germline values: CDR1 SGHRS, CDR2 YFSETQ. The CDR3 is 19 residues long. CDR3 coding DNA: TGCGCCAGCCAGGGTTTAGGGACAGGGGGACTTCTTACCTACAATGAGCAGTTCTTC. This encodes CASQGLGTGGLLTYNEQFF.

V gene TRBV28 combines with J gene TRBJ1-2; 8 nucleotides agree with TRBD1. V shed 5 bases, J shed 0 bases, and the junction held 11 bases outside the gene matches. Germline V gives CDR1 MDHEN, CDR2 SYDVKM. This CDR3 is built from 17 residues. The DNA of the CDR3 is TGTGCCAGCAGTCAGGGGGCAGGGGGCAAACCTAACTATGGCTACACCTTC. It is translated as CASSQGAGGKPNYGYTF.

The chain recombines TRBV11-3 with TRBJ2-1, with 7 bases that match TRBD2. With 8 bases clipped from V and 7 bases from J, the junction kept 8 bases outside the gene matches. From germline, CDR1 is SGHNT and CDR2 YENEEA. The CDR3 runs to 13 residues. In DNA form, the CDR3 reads TGTGCCAGCGGGGCGGGAGTCCGTAATGAGCAGTTCTTC. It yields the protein CASGAGVRNEQFF.

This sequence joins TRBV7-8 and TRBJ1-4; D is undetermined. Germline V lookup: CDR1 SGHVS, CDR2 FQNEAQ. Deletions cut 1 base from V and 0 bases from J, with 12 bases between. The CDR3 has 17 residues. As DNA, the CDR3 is TGTGCCAGCAGCTTAGTCTGGCAGTCTGCAACTAATGAAAAACTGTTTTTT. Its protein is CASSLVWQSATNEKLFF.

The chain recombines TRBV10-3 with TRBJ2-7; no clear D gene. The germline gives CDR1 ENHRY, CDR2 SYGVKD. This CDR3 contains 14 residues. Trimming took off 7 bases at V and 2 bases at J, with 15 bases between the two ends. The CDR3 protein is CAIKFRSGTYEQYF. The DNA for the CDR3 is TGTGCCATCAAGTTTCGGTCTGGTACCTACGAGCAGTACTTC.

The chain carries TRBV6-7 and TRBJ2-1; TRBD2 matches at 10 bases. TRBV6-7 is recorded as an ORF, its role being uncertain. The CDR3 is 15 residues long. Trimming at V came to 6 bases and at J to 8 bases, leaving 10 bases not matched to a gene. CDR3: CASRPSGRKSDEQFF. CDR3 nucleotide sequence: TGTGCCAGCAGACCTAGCGGGAGAAAGTCGGATGAGCAGTTCTTC.

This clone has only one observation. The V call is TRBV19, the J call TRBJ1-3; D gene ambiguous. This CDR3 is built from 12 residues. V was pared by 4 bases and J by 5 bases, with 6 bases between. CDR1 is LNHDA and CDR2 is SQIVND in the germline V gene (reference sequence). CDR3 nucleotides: TGTGCCAGTAGTACGGCGCGAAACACCATATATTTT. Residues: CASSTARNTIYF.

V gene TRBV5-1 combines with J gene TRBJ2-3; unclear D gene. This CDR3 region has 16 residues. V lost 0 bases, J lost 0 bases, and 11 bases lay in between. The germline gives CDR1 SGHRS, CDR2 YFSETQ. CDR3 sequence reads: CASSLVPGMSTDTQYF. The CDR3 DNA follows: TGCGCCAGCAGCTTGGTTCCGGGTATGAGCACAGATACGCAGTATTTT. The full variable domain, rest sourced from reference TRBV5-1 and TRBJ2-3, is KAGVTQTPRYLIKTRGQQVTLSCSPISGHRSVSWYQQTPGQGLQFLFEYFSETQRNKGNFPGRFSGRQFSNSRSEMNVSTLELGDSALYLCASSLVPGMSTDTQYFGPGTRLTVL.

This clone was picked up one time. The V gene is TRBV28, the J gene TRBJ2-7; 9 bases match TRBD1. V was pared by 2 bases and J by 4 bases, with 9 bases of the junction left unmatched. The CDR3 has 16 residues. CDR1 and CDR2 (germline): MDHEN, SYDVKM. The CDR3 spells CASSLPYTGGHYEQYF. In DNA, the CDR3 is TGTGCCAGCAGTTTACCGTATACAGGGGGCCATTACGAGCAGTACTTC.

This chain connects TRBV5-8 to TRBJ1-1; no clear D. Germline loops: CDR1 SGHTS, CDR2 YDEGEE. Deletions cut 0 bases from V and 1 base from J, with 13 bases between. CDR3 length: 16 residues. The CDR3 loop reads CASSLAEGRGNTEAFF. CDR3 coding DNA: TGTGCCAGCAGCTTGGCTGAAGGACGCGGGAACACTGAAGCTTTCTTT.

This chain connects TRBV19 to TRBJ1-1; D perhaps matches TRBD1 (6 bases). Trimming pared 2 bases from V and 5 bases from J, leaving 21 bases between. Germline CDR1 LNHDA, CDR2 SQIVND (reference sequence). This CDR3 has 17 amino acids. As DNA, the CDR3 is TGTGCCAGTAGTATACCCCCTCGTACAGGGAGGTGGACTGAAGCTTTCTTT. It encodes CASSIPPRTGRWTEAFF. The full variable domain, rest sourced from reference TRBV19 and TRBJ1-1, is DGGITQSPKYLFRKEGQNVTLSCEQNLNHDAMYWYRQDPGQGLRLIYYSQIVNDFQKGDIAEGYSVSREKKESFPLTVTSAQKNPTAFYLCASSIPPRTGRWTEAFFGQGTRLTVV.

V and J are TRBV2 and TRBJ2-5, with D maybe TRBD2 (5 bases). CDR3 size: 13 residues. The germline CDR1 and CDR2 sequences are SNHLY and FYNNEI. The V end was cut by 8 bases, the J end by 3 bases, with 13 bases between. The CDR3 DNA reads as TGTGCCAGCGGCGGAGTCGGGGAAGAGACCCAGTACTTC. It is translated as CASGGVGEETQYF. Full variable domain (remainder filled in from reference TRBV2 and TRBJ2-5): EPEVTQTPSHQVTQMGQEVILRCVPISNHLYFYWYRQILGQKVEFLVSFYNNEISEKSEIFDDQFSVERPDGSNFTLKIRSTKLEDSAMYFCASGGVGEETQYFGPGTRLLVL.

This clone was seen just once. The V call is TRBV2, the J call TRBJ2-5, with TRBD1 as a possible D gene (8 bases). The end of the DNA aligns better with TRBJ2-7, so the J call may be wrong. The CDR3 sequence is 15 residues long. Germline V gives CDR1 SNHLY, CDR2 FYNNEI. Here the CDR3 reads CASSGNRGGFYEQYF. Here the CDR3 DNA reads TGTGCCAGCAGCGGCAACAGGGGGGGTTTTTACGAGCAGTACTTC.